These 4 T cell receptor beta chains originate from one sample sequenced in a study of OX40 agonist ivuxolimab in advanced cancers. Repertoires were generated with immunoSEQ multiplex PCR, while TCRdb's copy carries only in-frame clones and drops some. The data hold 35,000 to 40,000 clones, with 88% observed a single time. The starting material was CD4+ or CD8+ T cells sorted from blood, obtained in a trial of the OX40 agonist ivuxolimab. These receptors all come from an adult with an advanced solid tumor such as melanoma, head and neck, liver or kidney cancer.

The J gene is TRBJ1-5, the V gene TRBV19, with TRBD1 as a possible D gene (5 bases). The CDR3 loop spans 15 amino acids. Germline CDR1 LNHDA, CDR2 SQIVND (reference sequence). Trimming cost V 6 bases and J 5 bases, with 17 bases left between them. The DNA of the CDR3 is TGTGCCAGTAGCCCGGCGGGTCGGGGGGATCAGCCCCAGCATTTT. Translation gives CASSPAGRGDQPQHF.

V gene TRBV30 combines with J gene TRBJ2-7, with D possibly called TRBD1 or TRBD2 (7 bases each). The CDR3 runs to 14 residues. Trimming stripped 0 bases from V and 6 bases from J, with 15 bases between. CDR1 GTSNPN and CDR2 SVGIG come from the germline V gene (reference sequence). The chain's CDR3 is CAWSVGRGLSEQYF. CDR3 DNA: TGTGCCTGGAGTGTGGGGAGGGGGCTGAGCGAGCAGTACTTC.

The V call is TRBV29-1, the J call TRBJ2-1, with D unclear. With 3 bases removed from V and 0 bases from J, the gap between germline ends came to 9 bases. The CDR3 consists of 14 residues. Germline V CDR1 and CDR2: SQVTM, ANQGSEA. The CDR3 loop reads CSVEPRASYNEQFF. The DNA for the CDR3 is TGCAGCGTTGAGCCTAGGGCCTCCTACAATGAGCAGTTCTTC.

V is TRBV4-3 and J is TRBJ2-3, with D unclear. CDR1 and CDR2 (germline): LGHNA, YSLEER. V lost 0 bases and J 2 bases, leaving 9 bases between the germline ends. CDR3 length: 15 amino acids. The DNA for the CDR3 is TGCGCCAGCAGCCAAGATCCCGTGGTCACAGATACGCAGTATTTT. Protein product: CASSQDPVVTDTQYF.